The sequence of this T cell receptor (beta chain) was determined in a study of naive and memory T cell subsets. Study results and limitations: The power law exponent of TCR abundance differed between naive and memory cells.

Germline CDR1 LNHNV, CDR2 YYDKDF (reference sequence). This CDR3 is 13 amino acids long. V lost 8 bases to trimming and J lost 1 base; unmatched junction nucleotides: 1. Alpha and beta libraries were amplified separately from the second PCR onward. CD4 T cells were positively selected, then CD8 T cells from the CD4-negative fraction. In regard to this clonotype: No antigen is known for it.

An equimolar mix of two oligonucleotides served as the beta constant-region primer for TRBC1 and TRBC2. Nested alpha and beta constant-region primers with the SP2 primer drove four PCR rounds on ligated cDNA. From the UMI-ligation and nested PCR reads, TCRdb called clonotypes with MiXCR, one entry per CDR3 protein. The table shows 120,000 or so distinct CDR3 sequences, with 36% occurring only once. V is TRBV15 and J is TRBJ2-5; 10 bases fit TRBD2. The TCR originated in a human donor in good health. Sequences were obtained from central memory CD4+ T cells from blood. The CDR3 protein is CATRTSGQETQYF. The DNA for the CDR3 is TGTGCCACCCGGACTAGCGGCCAAGAGACCCAGTACTTC.